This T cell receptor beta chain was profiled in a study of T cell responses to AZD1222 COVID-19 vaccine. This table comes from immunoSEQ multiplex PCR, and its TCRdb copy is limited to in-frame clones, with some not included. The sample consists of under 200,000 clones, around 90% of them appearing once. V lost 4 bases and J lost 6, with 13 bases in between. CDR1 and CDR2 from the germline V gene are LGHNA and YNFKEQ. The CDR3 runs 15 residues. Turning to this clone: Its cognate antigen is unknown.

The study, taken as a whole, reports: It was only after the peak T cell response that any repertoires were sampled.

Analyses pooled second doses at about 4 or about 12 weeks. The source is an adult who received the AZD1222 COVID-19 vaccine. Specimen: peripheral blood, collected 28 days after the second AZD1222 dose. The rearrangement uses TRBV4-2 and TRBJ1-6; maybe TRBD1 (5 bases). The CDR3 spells CASSRGTVPNSPLHF. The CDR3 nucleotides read TGTGCCAGCAGCCGGGGGACCGTACCTAATTCACCCCTCCACTTT.